The 2 T cell receptor beta chains below were found in one sample sequenced in a study of human CD8 memory T cell subsets. Early memory CD8+ T cells that were CCR7+ PD-1+ TIGIT+ with exhausted-like traits constituted the TPEX cells. A UMI-labeled 5' RACE approach was the method that produced the TCR beta libraries. One entry per CDR3 protein, without DNA, is what TCRdb gives after re-calling the 5' RACE reads. Found here are thousands of distinct CDR3 sequences; the top ten clones hold 20% to 30%. Sample: CD8+ T cells from PBMCs. All receptors derive from a human donor in good health.

The chain is built from TRBV11-2 and TRBJ1-6. Per the germline V gene, CDR1 is SGHAT and CDR2 is FQNNGV. This CDR3 is 15 amino acids long. CDR3 amino acids: CASSLDGFDNSPLHF.

This clonotype is medium-sized by frequency. V usage is TRBV5-1 and J usage is TRBJ2-7; TCRdb picks TRBD2, but there is no DNA to check that call. Germline-derived CDR1 and CDR2 are SGHRS and YFSETQ. The CDR3 extends over 16 amino acids. CDR3 protein: CASSIRQGPSGYEQYF.